Below, one T cell receptor beta chain is given with its context. The antigen this receptor binds is unknown. No much larger clone is present one base from it, and per-base qualities are unavailable. TCRbeta CDR3 regions were amplified from genomic DNA using the immunoSEQ Assay, a bias-controlled multiplex PCR. The study's own analysis went as follows. Within the assay, amplification of reference gene primers was used to estimate how many nucleated cells each sample contained. Sequence reads were collapsed and filtered to measure the absolute abundance of every unique TCRbeta CDR3 rearrangement. For each sample, productive Simpson clonality was calculated as the square root of Simpson's diversity index over productive rearrangements. TCRdb retrieved this table from immuneACCESS and kept in-frame rearrangements only. Not all clones are present; in checked studies, unresolved V genes account for under half, and no reason is known for the remainder. The V and J calls and the clone size are those of that table, but D and trimming were determined from the DNA. The sample has some 180,000 clones on record, under 90% of them singletons. Around 2% of the sample comes from the top ten.

From its cysteine to its phenylalanine, the CDR3 spans 14 amino acids. Only the CDR3 region is kept as DNA, spanning 42 bases read in frame from base 1. CDR1 SGDLS and CDR2 YYNGEE were looked up in the germline V gene. V is trimmed back by 4 bases and J by 8 bases, and the junction contains 6 bases that no gene match accounts for. Whole blood was collected in K2EDTA tubes by collaborating institutions according to the institutions' own protocols. For TCRbeta analysis, collaborators shipped samples in one of three forms: frozen whole blood, isolated PBMCs, or DNA extracted from either of those sample types. This sample was taken from a study of blood T cell repertoires in COVID-19 (TCRdb year 2020). Study-wide context: Samples covering the acute and convalescent phases of COVID-19 were provided by collaborators in the United States, Italy and Spain. The prospective study material was composed of cDNA or gDNA derived from T cells, B-cell-depleted T cells, or PBMCs. Subjects who had been exposed to COVID-19, were actively infected with it, or had recovered from it provided the deeply sampled blood TCRbeta repertoires that made up the dataset. The repertoires were released in a freely available public database intended as a resource for research on the immune response to SARS-CoV-2. Samples were obtained from the ongoing ImmuneRACE study (first 160 participants) and from 1,254 subjects provided by 6 global collaborators. Nearly every sample came with metadata listing a de-identified subject ID, COVID-19 status, age in years and sex. Where available, HLA class I and class II types were taken from metadata supplied by the sample provider and were not determined by assay-based typing. General conclusions and limits of the study: The quantity of clinical and demographic metadata differed by source and by participant and was supplied without curation.

Source material: peripheral blood. This clonotype originated in an elderly woman with acute or convalescent COVID-19. The chain links TRBV9 with TRBJ1-6, with 7 bases aligning to TRBD1. The nucleotide sequence is given as TGTGCCAGCAGCATTTCGACAGGGCATTCACCCCTCCACTTT. This encodes CASSISTGHSPLHF.